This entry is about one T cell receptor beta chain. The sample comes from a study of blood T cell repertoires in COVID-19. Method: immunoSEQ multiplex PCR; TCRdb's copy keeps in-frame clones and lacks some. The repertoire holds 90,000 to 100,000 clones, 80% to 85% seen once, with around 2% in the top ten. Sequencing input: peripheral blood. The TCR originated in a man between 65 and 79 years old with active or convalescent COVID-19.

The chain's CDR3 is CASSLTGGAQGTDTQYF. The CDR3 DNA sequence: TGTGCCAGCAGCTTAACGGGGGGCGCCCAGGGAACAGATACGCAGTATTTT. This rearrangement joins TRBV7-8 to TRBJ2-3; D is perhaps TRBD2 (7 bases). V gave up 2 bases and J gave up 3 bases, with 18 bases separating them. Germline V gene sequence: CDR1 SGHVS, CDR2 FQNEAQ. The CDR3 has 17 residues. The variable domain in full, completed from reference TRBV7-8 and TRBJ2-3, reads GAGVSQSPRYKVAKRGQDVALRCDPISGHVSLFWYQQALGQGPEFLTYFQNEAQLDKSGLPSDRFFAERPEGSVSTLKIQRTQQEDSAVYLCASSLTGGAQGTDTQYFGPGTRLTVL.